Reported below is one T cell receptor beta chain. Its antigen is not known. The data stem from a study of vaccination effects on CD4 cells after COVID-19. Antigen-specific CD4+ T cells were expanded with viral peptide pools in the ViraFEST assay before sequencing. Following a 10-day culture, CD4+ T cells were purified. Everyone in the study got two shots of either the BNT162b2 or mRNA-1273 vaccine. Study-wide points: Few convalescent patients and no early post-infection timepoints were included in the study.

The CDR3 sequence is 16 residues long. The V end was cut by 4 bases, the J end by 4 bases, with 19 bases between. Per germline, CDR1 SNHLY and CDR2 FYNNEI. TCRdb's copy holds only in-frame clones and misses some; the assay was immunoSEQ multiplex PCR. This repertoire shows under 85,000 clones, roughly 80% found once; its top ten account for around 1.1%. This chain uses TRBV2 with TRBJ1-2, with no clear D. The sequence came from a human donor who received a COVID-19 vaccine. The material sequenced was CD4+ T cells from PBMCs cultured with HCoV-OC43 spike peptides, taken after COVID-19 vaccination. Subset described: HCoV-OC43 spike overlapping peptide pool stimulation. The CDR3 bases are TGTGCCAGCAGTGCGAAAGCCATAAGCATAGTCTATGGCTACACCTTC. This encodes CASSAKAISIVYGYTF. Filled out from reference TRBV2 and TRBJ1-2, the complete variable domain reads EPEVTQTPSHQVTQMGQEVILRCVPISNHLYFYWYRQILGQKVEFLVSFYNNEISEKSEIFDDQFSVERPDGSNFTLKIRSTKLEDSAMYFCASSAKAISIVYGYTFGSGTRLTVV.